A single sample is the source of the 29 T cell receptor beta chains below, sequenced in a study of PD-L1 blockade in urothelial cancer. Time point defined: peripheral blood 6 weeks after treatment start. Sequencing used immunoSEQ multiplex PCR; TCRdb keeps in-frame clones, though not all of them. The sample has about 38,000 clones, about 86% seen once. The starting material was PBMCs, obtained around atezolizumab (anti-PD-L1) treatment. These TCRs come from a man in his 60s with urothelial cancer.

This clone showed up just once. The V gene is TRBV21-1, the J gene TRBJ2-1; the D call TRBD2 from the table was never checked on the DNA. TRBV21-1 is deemed a pseudogene. The CDR3 covers 19 residues. The CDR3 spells CASSKVWTSGRSCGREQFF. The CDR3 nucleotides are TGTGCCAGCAGCAAAGTCTGGACCAGCGGGAGAAGTTGTGGACGTGAGCAGTTCTTC.

This chain links TRBV4-1 with TRBJ2-3; 8 nucleotides line up with TRBD2. The CDR3 length is 16 residues. After removal of 6 bases from V and 5 bases from J, the junction contained 13 bases not matched to a gene. Germline V gives CDR1 MGHRA, CDR2 YSYEKL. This CDR3 reads CASRPSGSIEIDTQYF. CDR3 bases: TGCGCCAGCAGACCAAGCGGGAGCATTGAGATAGATACGCAGTATTTT.

Written as DNA, the CDR3 is TGCGCCAGCAGCCGACTAGCGGGAGTCCGGGGGGGGGAGACCCAGTACTTC. It is translated as CASSRLAGVRGGETQYF. This sequence joins TRBV4-1 and TRBJ2-5, with 12 bases matching TRBD2. The CDR3 has 17 amino acids. Trimming at V came to 4 bases and at J to 5 bases, leaving 11 bases not matched to a gene. Germline V CDR1 and CDR2: MGHRA, YSYEKL.

This clone was seen a single time. The rearrangement joins TRBV7-9 to TRBJ1-5; 12 bases match TRBD1. The CDR3 has 16 residues. From germline, CDR1 is SEHNR and CDR2 FQNEAQ (reference sequence). V dropped 6 bases and J dropped 6; count of bases not matched to a gene: 9. CDR3 in DNA: TGTGCCAGCAGTCTTACCGGGACAGGGGGCGGTCAGCCCCAGCATTTT. It translates to CASSLTGTGGGQPQHF.

The chain has TRBV18 and TRBJ2-3; D not certain. Between the trimmed V and J ends, which lost 1 base and 3 bases, there was a span of 5 bases. This CDR3 is built from 13 residues. The germline V gene encodes CDR1 KGHSH and CDR2 LQKENI. CDR3 amino acids: CASSPRRTDTQYF. Here the CDR3 DNA reads TGTGCCAGCTCACCACGTCGGACAGATACGCAGTATTTT.

The chain employs TRBV4-2 and TRBJ2-1; 16 positions match TRBD2. Per the germline V gene, CDR1 is LGHNA and CDR2 is YNFKEQ. V shed 5 bases, J shed 6 bases, and the junction held 7 bases outside the gene matches. The CDR3 runs 17 residues. The CDR3 coding sequence is TGTGCCAGCAGCGCCGGGACTAGCGGGAGGGTAACCAATGAGCAGTTCTTC. Translated, it gives CASSAGTSGRVTNEQFF.

V usage is TRBV19 and J usage is TRBJ2-7; D is perhaps TRBD1 (6 bases). CDR3 size: 15 residues. Germline V gene lookup returns CDR1 LNHDA and CDR2 SQIVND (reference sequence). V lost 5 bases and J lost 1, with 15 bases in between. The CDR3 sequence: CASSEQQGWSYEQYF. The CDR3 nucleotides are TGTGCCAGTAGTGAACAACAGGGATGGTCCTACGAGCAGTACTTC.

The chain is built from TRBV13 and TRBJ1-5; D not resolved. Germline V gene lookup returns CDR1 PRHDT and CDR2 FYEKMQ (reference sequence). The CDR3 is 14 amino acids. V was clipped by 6 bases and J by 3 bases, with 12 bases between them. CDR3 coding DNA: TGTGCCAGCAGTCCGAGCGGGGACAATCAGCCCCAGCATTTT. Translated, it gives CASSPSGDNQPQHF. Drawing the rest from reference TRBV13 and TRBJ1-5, the complete variable domain is AAGVIQSPRHLIKEKRETATLKCYPIPRHDTVYWYQQGPGQDPQFLISFYEKMQSDKGSIPDRFSAQQFSDYHSELNMSSLELGDSALYFCASSPSGDNQPQHFGDGTRLSIL.

J is TRBJ1-6 and V is TRBV23-1, with D possibly matching TRBD1 (6 bases). TRBV23-1 is an ORF, and what it does is uncertain. Trimming removed 5 bases from V and 10 bases from J, with 21 bases in between. The CDR3 is 16 residues long. The CDR3 region has the DNA TGCGCCAGCAGTGGGGGGGGGCCCGTCAGGGAATCACCCCTCCACTTT. This sequence encodes CASSGGGPVRESPLHF.

V is TRBV7-3 and J is TRBJ2-6; D unresolved. The germline CDR1 and CDR2 sequences are SGHTA and FQGTGA. The CDR3 has 15 residues. V was trimmed by 1 base and J by 2 bases, leaving 6 bases between them. The CDR3 protein is CASSLNRAGANVLTF. CDR3 nucleotide sequence: TGTGCCAGCAGCTTAAATCGGGCTGGGGCCAACGTCCTGACTTTC.

V is TRBV10-3 and J is TRBJ2-7; no clear D. Trimming took off 3 bases at V and 3 bases at J, with 6 bases between the two ends. From germline, CDR1 is ENHRY and CDR2 SYGVKD. The CDR3 extends over 12 amino acids. The CDR3 protein is CAISEQSYEQYF. The CDR3 DNA is TGTGCCATCAGTGAACAGAGCTACGAGCAGTACTTC.

The rearrangement links TRBV6-5 to TRBJ2-2, with TRBD2 identical over 8 bases. This CDR3 region has 16 residues. Per germline, CDR1 MNHEY and CDR2 SVGAGI. J gave up 5 bases and V 0 bases, and 5 bases lay outside the gene matches. The CDR3 protein is CASSYSAGGGTGELFF. CDR3 in DNA: TGTGCCAGCAGTTACTCTGCGGGAGGTGGGACCGGGGAGCTGTTTTTT.

The chain links TRBV10-3 to TRBJ1-3, with TRBD1 as a possible D gene (5 bases). Trimming took 11 bases from V and 4 from J, leaving 18 bases between them. The CDR3 extends over 14 amino acids. The germline V gene encodes CDR1 ENHRY and CDR2 SYGVKD. The CDR3 coding sequence is TGTGCCCTTCGGGGGGGATCCCTCGGAAACACCATATATTTT. Translation: CALRGGSLGNTIYF.

This chain joins TRBV7-2 and TRBJ2-6; 8 bases are shared with TRBD2. V trimming: 0 bases; J trimming: 6 bases; junction bases outside the gene matches: 4. The CDR3 contains 16 residues. The germline V gene has CDR1 SGHTA and CDR2 FQGNSA. CDR3 residues: CASSLAAGGAANVLTF. The CDR3 nucleotides are TGTGCCAGCAGCTTAGCGGCGGGGGGTGCGGCCAACGTCCTGACTTTC.

The V call is TRBV7-3, the J call TRBJ2-1; D is perhaps TRBD1 (6 bases). The germline V and J ends were trimmed by 2 bases and 0 bases, with 8 bases remaining between them. The CDR3 is made up of 15 amino acids. Germline V CDR1 and CDR2: SGHTA, FQGTGA. In DNA, the CDR3 is TGTGCCAGCAGCTTAGAGGGGGACTCCTACAATGAGCAGTTCTTC. It yields the protein CASSLEGDSYNEQFF. The variable domain in full, completed from reference TRBV7-3 and TRBJ2-1, reads GAGVSQTPSNKVTEKGKYVELRCDPISGHTALYWYRQSLGQGPEFLIYFQGTGAADDSGLPNDRFFAVRPEGSVSTLKIQRTERGDSAVYLCASSLEGDSYNEQFFGPGTRLTVL.

V usage is TRBV10-3 and J usage is TRBJ1-4; D gene unclear. V was trimmed by 6 bases and J by 3 bases, leaving 8 bases between them. There are 13 residues in the CDR3. Per germline, CDR1 ENHRY and CDR2 SYGVKD. The CDR3 loop reads CAIREGANEKLFF. The CDR3 DNA is TGTGCCATCAGGGAGGGAGCTAATGAAAAACTGTTTTTT.

The sample holds one count of this clone. The chain recombines TRBV6-5 with TRBJ2-7, with 7 bases identical to TRBD2. V lost 7 bases to trimming and J lost 3 bases; unmatched junction nucleotides: 12. The CDR3 spans 15 residues. Germline-derived CDR1 and CDR2 are MNHEY and SVGAGI. The CDR3 bases are TGTGCCAGCACGGACTCCTGGGGGGGGTACTACGAGCAGTACTTC. It translates to CASTDSWGGYYEQYF.

The genes are TRBV7-2 and TRBJ1-2, with D uncertain. The V gene's germline CDR1 is SGHTA and CDR2 FQGNSA. CDR3 length: 15 amino acids. V lost 5 bases and J lost 7, with 20 bases in between. The CDR3: CASSPRGWTGGGYTF. The CDR3 nucleotides are TGTGCCAGCAGCCCCCGGGGTTGGACCGGAGGTGGCTACACCTTC.

The gene calls are TRBV5-1 and TRBJ2-7; 9 nucleotides line up with TRBD1. With 4 bases clipped from V and 12 bases from J, the junction kept 11 bases outside the gene matches. The CDR3 runs 13 residues. The germline CDR1 and CDR2 sequences are SGHRS and YFSETQ. The CDR3 DNA sequence: TGCGCCAGCAGCCGACGGGGGGAGGACAGGGGGTACTTC. It codes for CASSRRGEDRGYF. Together with reference TRBV5-1 and TRBJ2-7, the CDR3 gives the full variable domain: KAGVTQTPRYLIKTRGQQVTLSCSPISGHRSVSWYQQTPGQGLQFLFEYFSETQRNKGNFPGRFSGRQFSNSRSEMNVSTLELGDSALYLCASSRRGEDRGYFGPGTRLTVT.

V and J are TRBV7-3 and TRBJ2-3; D might be TRBD2 (6 bases). Germline loops: CDR1 SGHTA, CDR2 FQGTGA. Trimming took 4 bases from V and 6 from J, leaving 14 bases between them. This CDR3 spans 14 amino acids. The CDR3 DNA sequence: TGTGCCAGCAGCTCGGGACTCGGCGGGGATACGCAGTATTTT. Its protein is CASSSGLGGDTQYF. Using reference TRBV7-3 and TRBJ2-3 for the parts outside the CDR3, the full variable domain is GAGVSQTPSNKVTEKGKYVELRCDPISGHTALYWYRQSLGQGPEFLIYFQGTGAADDSGLPNDRFFAVRPEGSVSTLKIQRTERGDSAVYLCASSSGLGGDTQYFGPGTRLTVL.

A single count supports this clone. The chain combines TRBV25-1 with TRBJ1-4; TRBD1 might be the D (5 bases). This CDR3 comprises 14 residues. CDR1 and CDR2 from the germline V gene are MGHDK and SYGVNS. The V end was cut by 2 bases, the J end by 8 bases, with 12 bases between. The CDR3 DNA sequence: TGTGCCAGCAGTGAACCCCAGGGTCACGAAAAACTGTTTTTT. Its protein product is CASSEPQGHEKLFF.

V gene TRBV27 combines with J gene TRBJ2-2, with a weak D call TRBD1 (7 bases). With 4 bases removed from V and 4 bases from J, the gap between germline ends came to 13 bases. Germline values: CDR1 MNHEY, CDR2 SMNVEV (reference sequence). The CDR3 is 15 amino acids. The CDR3 protein is CASSYRRDSTGELFF. Here the CDR3 DNA reads TGTGCCAGCAGTTATCGGCGGGACAGCACCGGGGAGCTGTTTTTT.

This chain links TRBV9 with TRBJ2-5; 9 positions agree with TRBD1. This CDR3 is built from 15 residues. V gave up 0 bases and J gave up 5 bases; unmatched junction bases: 5. Germline-derived CDR1 and CDR2 are SGDLS and YYNGEE. The CDR3 loop reads CASSVGQGVGETQYF. CDR3 nucleotide sequence: TGTGCCAGCAGCGTAGGACAGGGGGTCGGCGAGACCCAGTACTTC.

The chain is built from TRBV29-1 and TRBJ2-3; D might be TRBD2 (5 bases). Per germline, CDR1 SQVTM and CDR2 ANQGSEA. V was trimmed by 4 bases and J by 0 bases, leaving 11 bases between them. CDR3 length: 14 residues. As DNA, the CDR3 is TGCAGCGTTGCAGCGGTTTCTAGCACAGATACGCAGTATTTT. Translating gives CSVAAVSSTDTQYF.

The chain carries TRBV5-4 and TRBJ1-2; D not resolved. Germline lookup yields CDR1 SGHNT and CDR2 YYREEE (reference sequence). CDR3 length equals 14 residues. V was pared by 1 base and J by 0 bases, with 7 bases between. CDR3 in amino acids: CASSLLEPNYGYTF. The DNA of the CDR3 is TGTGCCAGCAGCTTGTTAGAACCTAACTATGGCTACACCTTC. Combining the CDR3 with reference TRBV5-4 and TRBJ1-2 gives the whole variable domain ETGVTQSPTHLIKTRGQQVTLRCSSQSGHNTVSWYQQALGQGPQFIFQYYREEENGRGNFPPRFSGLQFPNYSSELNVNALELDDSALYLCASSLLEPNYGYTFGSGTRLTVV.

This rearrangement joins TRBV18 to TRBJ1-2; 7 nucleotides match TRBD1. Trimming cost V 3 bases and J 4 bases; bases outside gene matches: 5. The CDR3 totals 14 residues. Germline-derived CDR1 and CDR2 are KGHSH and LQKENI. CDR3 coding DNA: TGTGCCAGCTCACCGGGACAGACGTTCTATGGCTACACCTTC. It translates to CASSPGQTFYGYTF.

This clone has only one observation. The chain uses TRBV11-3 and TRBJ1-1, with D perhaps TRBD1 (5 bases). The CDR3 is made up of 13 amino acids. Germline V gives CDR1 SGHNT, CDR2 YENEEA. Trimming left V 6 bases short and J 11 bases short, with 19 bases between. The CDR3 protein is CASRGQNPTRAFF. Written as DNA, the CDR3 is TGTGCCAGCAGGGGGCAAAACCCCACTCGGGCTTTCTTT. Complete variable domain (other parts from reference TRBV11-3 and TRBJ1-1): EAGVVQSPRYKIIEKKQPVAFWCNPISGHNTLYWYLQNLGQGPELLIRYENEEAVDDSQLPKDRFSAERLKGVDSTLKIQPAELGDSAVYLCASRGQNPTRAFFGQGTRLTVV.

The genes are TRBV5-4 and TRBJ2-3; 9 bases map to TRBD2. The CDR3 has 16 amino acids. The ends lost 0 bases at V and 2 bases at J; junction bases unmatched: 4. Germline V gene lookup returns CDR1 SGHNT and CDR2 YYREEE (reference sequence). CDR3 sequence reads: CASSLVAGGLTDTQYF. Here the CDR3 DNA reads TGTGCCAGCAGCTTGGTGGCGGGGGGGCTCACAGATACGCAGTATTTT.

J is TRBJ1-2 and V is TRBV28; 7 bases are a match to TRBD1. Trimming took 3 bases from V and 2 from J; bases not matched to a gene: 9. Germline lookup yields CDR1 MDHEN and CDR2 SYDVKM. CDR3 length equals 16 residues. The DNA for the CDR3 is TGTGCCAGCAGTTTCCGTCGGGACAGCATAAACTATGGCTACACCTTC. The encoded protein is CASSFRRDSINYGYTF.